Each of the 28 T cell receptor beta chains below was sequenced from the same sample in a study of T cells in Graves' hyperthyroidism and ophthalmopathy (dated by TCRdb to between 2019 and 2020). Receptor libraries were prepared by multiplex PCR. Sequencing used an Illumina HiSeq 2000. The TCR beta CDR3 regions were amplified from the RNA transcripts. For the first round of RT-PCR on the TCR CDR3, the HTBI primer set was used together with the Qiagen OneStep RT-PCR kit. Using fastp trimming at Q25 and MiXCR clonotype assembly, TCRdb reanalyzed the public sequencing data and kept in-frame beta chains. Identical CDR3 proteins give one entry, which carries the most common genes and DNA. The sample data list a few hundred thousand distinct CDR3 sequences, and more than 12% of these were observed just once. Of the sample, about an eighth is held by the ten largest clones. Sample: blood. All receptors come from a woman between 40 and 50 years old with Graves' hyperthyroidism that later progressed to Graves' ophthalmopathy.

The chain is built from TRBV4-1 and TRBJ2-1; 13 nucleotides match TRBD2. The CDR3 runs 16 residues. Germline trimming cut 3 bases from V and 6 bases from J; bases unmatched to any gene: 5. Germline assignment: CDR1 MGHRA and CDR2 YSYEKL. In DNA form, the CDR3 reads TGCGCCAGCAGCCACTTGACTAGCGGGAGGATCAATGAGCAGTTCTTC. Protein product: CASSHLTSGRINEQFF.

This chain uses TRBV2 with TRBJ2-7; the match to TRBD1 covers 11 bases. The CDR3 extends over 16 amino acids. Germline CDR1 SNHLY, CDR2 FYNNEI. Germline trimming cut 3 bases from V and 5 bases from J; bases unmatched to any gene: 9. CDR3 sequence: CASSDPGQGAINEQYF. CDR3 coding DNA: TGTGCCAGCAGTGATCCCGGACAGGGGGCAATCAACGAGCAGTACTTC.

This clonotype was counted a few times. The CDR3 loop reads CASSRKRDGTLPSYEQYF. CDR3 nucleotides: TGTGCCAGTAGTAGGAAACGGGACGGTACCCTTCCCTCCTACGAGCAGTACTTC. J is TRBJ2-7 and V is TRBV19; D possibly uses TRBD1 or TRBD2 (5 bases each). The CDR3 extends over 18 amino acids. V lost 4 bases, J lost 0 bases, and 22 bases lay in between. Germline CDR1 LNHDA, CDR2 SQIVND (reference sequence).

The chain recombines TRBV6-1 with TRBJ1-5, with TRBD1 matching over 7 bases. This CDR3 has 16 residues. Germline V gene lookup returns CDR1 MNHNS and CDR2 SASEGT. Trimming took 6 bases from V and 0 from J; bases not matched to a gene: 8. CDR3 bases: TGTGCCAGCAGACCCGGGACAGAAGATAGCAATCAGCCCCAGCATTTT. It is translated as CASRPGTEDSNQPQHF.

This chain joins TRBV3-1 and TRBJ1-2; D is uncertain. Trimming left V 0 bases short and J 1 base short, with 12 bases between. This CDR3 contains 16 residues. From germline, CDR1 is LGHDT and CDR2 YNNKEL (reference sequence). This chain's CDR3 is CASSQDRHIINYGYTF. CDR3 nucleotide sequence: TGTGCCAGCAGCCAAGATAGACACATCATTAACTATGGCTACACCTTC.

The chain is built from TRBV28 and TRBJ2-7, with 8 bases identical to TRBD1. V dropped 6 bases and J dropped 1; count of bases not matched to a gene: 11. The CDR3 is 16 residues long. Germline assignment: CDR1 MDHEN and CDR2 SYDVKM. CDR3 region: CASSRTGTGDSYEQYF. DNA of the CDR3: TGTGCCAGCAGCCGTACCGGGACAGGAGATTCCTACGAGCAGTACTTC.

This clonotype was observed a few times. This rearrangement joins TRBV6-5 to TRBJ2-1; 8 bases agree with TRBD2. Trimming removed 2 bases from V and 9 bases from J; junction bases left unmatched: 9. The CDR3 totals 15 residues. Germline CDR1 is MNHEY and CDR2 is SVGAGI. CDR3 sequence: CASSYRGGGDGEQFF. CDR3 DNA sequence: TGTGCCAGCAGTTACCGGGGGGGCGGGGACGGTGAGCAGTTCTTC.

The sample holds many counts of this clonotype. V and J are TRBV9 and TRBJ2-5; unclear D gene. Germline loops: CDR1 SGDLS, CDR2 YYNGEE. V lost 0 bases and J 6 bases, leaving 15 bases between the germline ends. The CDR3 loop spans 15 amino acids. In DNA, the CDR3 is TGTGCCAGCAGCGTAGAGGGCGACGGCTTCAAGACCCAGTACTTC. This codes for CASSVEGDGFKTQYF.

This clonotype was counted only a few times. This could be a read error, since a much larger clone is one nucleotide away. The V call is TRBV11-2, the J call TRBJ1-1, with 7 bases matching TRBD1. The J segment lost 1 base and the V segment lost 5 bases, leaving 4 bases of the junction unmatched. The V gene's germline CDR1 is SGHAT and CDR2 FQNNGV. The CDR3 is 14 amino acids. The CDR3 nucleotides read TGTGCCAGCAGCGCGGGACAGAGGAACACTGAAGCTTTCTTT. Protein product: CASSAGQRNTEAFF.

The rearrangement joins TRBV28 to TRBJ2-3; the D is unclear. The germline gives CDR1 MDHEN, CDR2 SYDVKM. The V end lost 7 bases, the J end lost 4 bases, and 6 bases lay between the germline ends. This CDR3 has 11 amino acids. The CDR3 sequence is CASTGADTQYF. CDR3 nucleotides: TGTGCCAGCACGGGCGCAGATACGCAGTATTTT.

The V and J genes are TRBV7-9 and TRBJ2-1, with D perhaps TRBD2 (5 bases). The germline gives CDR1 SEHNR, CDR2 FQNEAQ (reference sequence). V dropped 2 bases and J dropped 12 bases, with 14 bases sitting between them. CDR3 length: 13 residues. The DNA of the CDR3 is TGTGCCAGCAGCTTACACGTCGGGAAAGGGCAGTTCTTC. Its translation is CASSLHVGKGQFF.

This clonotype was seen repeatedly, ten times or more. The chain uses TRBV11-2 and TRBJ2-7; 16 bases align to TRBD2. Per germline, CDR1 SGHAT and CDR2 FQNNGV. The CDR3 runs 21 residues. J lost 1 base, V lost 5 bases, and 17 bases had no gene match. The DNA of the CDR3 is TGTGCCAGCAGCGAGGGACTAGCGGGAGGGCCGGGGGGTGGACCGTCCTACGAGCAGTACTTC. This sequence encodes CASSEGLAGGPGGGPSYEQYF.

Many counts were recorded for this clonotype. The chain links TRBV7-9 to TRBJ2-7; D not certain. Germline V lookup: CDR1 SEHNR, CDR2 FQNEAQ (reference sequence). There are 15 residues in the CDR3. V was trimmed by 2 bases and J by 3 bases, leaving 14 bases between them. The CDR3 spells CASSLPPRRNYEQYF. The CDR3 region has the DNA TGTGCCAGCAGCTTACCGCCCCGACGAAACTACGAGCAGTACTTC.

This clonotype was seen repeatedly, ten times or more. Here the CDR3 reads CASSQERRFRTDTQYF. For the CDR3, the DNA is TGTGCCAGCAGCCAAGAACGTAGATTTCGCACAGATACGCAGTATTTT. The rearrangement joins TRBV3-1 to TRBJ2-3; D is undetermined. Germline lookup yields CDR1 LGHDT and CDR2 YNNKEL (reference sequence). The CDR3 runs 16 residues. V was clipped by 0 bases and J by 1 base, with 11 bases between them.

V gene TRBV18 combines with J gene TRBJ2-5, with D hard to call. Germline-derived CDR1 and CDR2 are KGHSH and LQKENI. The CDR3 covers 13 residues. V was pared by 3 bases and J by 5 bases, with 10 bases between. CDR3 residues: CASSPSTLETQYF. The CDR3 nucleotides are TGTGCCAGCTCACCGTCGACCCTTGAGACCCAGTACTTC.

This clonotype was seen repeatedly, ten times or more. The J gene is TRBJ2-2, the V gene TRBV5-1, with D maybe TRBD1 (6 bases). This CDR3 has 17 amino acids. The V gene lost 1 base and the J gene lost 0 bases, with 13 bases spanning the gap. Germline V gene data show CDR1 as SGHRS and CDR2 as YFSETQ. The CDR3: CASSLLQQGTNTGELFF. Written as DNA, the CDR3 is TGCGCCAGCAGCTTGCTGCAGCAGGGGACGAACACCGGGGAGCTGTTTTTT.

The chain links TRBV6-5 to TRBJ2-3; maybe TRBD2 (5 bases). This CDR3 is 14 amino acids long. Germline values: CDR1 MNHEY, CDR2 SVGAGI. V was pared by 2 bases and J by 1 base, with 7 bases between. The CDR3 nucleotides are TGTGCCAGCAGTTACCAGCGGCGCACAGATACGCAGTATTTT. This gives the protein CASSYQRRTDTQYF.

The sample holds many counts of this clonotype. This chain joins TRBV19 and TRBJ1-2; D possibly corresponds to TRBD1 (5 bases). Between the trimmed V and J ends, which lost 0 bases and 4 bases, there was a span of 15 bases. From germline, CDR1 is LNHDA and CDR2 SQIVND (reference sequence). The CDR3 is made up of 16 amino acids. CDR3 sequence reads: CASSIDSGLSFYGYTF. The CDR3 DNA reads TGTGCCAGTAGTATAGATTCGGGACTGAGCTTCTATGGCTACACCTTC.

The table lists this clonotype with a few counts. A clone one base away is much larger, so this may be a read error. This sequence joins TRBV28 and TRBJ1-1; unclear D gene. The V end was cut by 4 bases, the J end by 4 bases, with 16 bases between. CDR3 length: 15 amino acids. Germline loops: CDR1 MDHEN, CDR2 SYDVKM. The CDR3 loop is CASSSSHSAGTEAFF. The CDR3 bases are TGTGCCAGCAGTTCCTCTCATTCGGCAGGCACTGAAGCTTTCTTT.

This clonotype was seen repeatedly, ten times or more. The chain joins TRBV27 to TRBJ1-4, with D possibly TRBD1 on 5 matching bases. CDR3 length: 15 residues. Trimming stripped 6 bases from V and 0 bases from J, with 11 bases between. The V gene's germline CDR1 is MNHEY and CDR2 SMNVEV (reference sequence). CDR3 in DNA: TGTGCCAGCAGCCCAGTGACAGCAACTAATGAAAAACTGTTTTTT. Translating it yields CASSPVTATNEKLFF.

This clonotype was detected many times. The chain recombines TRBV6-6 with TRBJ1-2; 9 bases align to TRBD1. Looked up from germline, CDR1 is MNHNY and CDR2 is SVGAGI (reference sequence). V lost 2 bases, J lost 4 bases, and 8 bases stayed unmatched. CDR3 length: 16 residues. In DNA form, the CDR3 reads TGTGCCAGCAGTTACCAATCCGGGACAGGGCCCTATGGCTACACCTTC. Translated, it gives CASSYQSGTGPYGYTF.

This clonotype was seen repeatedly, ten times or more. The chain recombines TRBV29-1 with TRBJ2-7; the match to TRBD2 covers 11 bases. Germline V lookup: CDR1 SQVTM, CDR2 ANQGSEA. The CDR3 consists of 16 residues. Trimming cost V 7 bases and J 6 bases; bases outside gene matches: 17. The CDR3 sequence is CSAEAWALAGDLEQYF. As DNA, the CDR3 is TGCAGCGCCGAGGCCTGGGCACTAGCGGGAGATCTCGAGCAGTACTTC.

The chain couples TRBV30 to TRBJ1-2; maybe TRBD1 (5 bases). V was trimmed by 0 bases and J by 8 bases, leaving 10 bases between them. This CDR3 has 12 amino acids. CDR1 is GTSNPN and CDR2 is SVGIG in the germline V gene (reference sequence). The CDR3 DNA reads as TGTGCCTGGAGTGTACAGGAAGAGGGCTACACCTTC. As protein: CAWSVQEEGYTF. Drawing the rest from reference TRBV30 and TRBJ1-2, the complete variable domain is SQTIHQWPATLVQPVGSPLSLECTVEGTSNPNLYWYRQAAGRGLQLLFYSVGIGQISSEVPQNLSASRPQDRQFILSSKKLLLSDSGFYLCAWSVQEEGYTFGSGTRLTVV.

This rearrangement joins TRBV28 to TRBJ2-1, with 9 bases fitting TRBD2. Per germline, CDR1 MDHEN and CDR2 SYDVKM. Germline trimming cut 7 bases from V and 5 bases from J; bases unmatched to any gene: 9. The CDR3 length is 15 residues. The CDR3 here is CASKVAGGPNNEQFF. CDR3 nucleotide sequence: TGTGCCAGCAAGGTCGCGGGAGGGCCGAACAATGAGCAGTTCTTC.

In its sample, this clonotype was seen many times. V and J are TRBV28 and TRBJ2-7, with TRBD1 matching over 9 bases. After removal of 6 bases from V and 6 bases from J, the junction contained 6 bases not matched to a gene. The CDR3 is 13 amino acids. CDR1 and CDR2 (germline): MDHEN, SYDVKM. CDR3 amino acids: CASRQRQGGEQYF. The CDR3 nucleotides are TGTGCCAGCAGACAAAGACAGGGGGGCGAGCAGTACTTC.

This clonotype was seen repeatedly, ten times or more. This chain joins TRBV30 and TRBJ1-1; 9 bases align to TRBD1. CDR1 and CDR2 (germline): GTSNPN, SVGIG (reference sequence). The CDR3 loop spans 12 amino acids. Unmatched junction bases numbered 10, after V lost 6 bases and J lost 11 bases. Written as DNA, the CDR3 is TGTGCCTGTACCGGGACAGGGCCTTGGGCTTTCTTT. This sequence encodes CACTGTGPWAFF. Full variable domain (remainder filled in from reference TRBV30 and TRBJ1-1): SQTIHQWPATLVQPVGSPLSLECTVEGTSNPNLYWYRQAAGRGLQLLFYSVGIGQISSEVPQNLSASRPQDRQFILSSKKLLLSDSGFYLCACTGTGPWAFFGQGTRLTVV.

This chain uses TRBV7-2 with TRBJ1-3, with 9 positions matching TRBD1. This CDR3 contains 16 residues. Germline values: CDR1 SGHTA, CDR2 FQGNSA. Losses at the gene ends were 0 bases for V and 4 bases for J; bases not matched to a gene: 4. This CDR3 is CASSLAGTGIGNTIYF. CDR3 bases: TGTGCCAGCAGCTTAGCCGGGACAGGGATAGGAAACACCATATATTTT.

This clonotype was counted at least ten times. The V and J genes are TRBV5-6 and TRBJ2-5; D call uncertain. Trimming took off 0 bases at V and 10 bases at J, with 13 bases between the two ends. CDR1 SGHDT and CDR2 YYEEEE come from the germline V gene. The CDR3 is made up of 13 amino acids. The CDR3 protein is CASSLDGGWIQYF. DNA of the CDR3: TGTGCCAGCAGCTTGGACGGTGGTTGGATCCAGTACTTC.